This T cell receptor (beta chain) originates from a study of shared clonotypes between healthy human individuals. Study-wide results and caveats: Sharing across a few donors was seen in 4.5% to 5.5% of naive CD4 clonotypes.

V was trimmed by 2 bases and J by 2 bases, leaving 9 bases between them. CDR1 and CDR2 from the germline V gene are MGHRA and YSYEKL. The CDR3 length is 14 residues. The naive CD8 fraction comprised CD45RO-negative cells positively selected for CCR7 and excluded terminally differentiated effector memory CD45RA+ cells. Within Nashville, Tennessee resided all donors, each a Caucasian adult. Points on this clone: What it binds is not known. Other DNA sequences within the sample encode an identical CDR3.

Some clones are missing from TCRdb's copy, which holds only in-frame ones; the method was immunoSEQ multiplex PCR. Of about 1,800,000 clones in the sample, about 95% were seen once. V is TRBV4-1 and J is TRBJ1-1, with a weak D call TRBD1 (5 bases). The sequencing sample was made of naive CD8+ T cells sorted from blood. The sequence came from a man aged 18 to 30 in good health. The CDR3 is CASSQPQGNTEAFF. The CDR3, as DNA: TGCGCCAGCAGCCAACCGCAGGGAAACACTGAAGCTTTCTTT.